These T cell receptor beta chains were read from a single sample in a study of cytomegalovirus exposure and HLA in healthy donors. This table comes from immunoSEQ multiplex PCR, and its TCRdb copy is limited to in-frame clones, with some not included. Among 90,000 to 130,000 clones, about 70% were seen once, and the ten largest hold approximately 4.4%. The sequencing input was PBMCs. The receptors derive from a man aged 25 to 45 in good health and CMV-seropositive. Each CDR3 is given with its conserved first and last residue. A D gene is named only where the DNA matches it firmly.

d_call v_call cdr3_aa
TRBD1 TRBV5-4 CASSLTGQGNEKLFF
. TRBV30 CALDQGKRTGELFF
TRBD2 TRBV5-1 CASSLANPGTTQETQYF
TRBD1 TRBV6-1 CASGTGGVNQPQHF
TRBD1 TRBV5-1 CASSLAPQTGGLSYEQYF
TRBD1 TRBV28 CASSFTGTGEETQYF
. TRBV7-2 CASSLAMTGEDEQYF
TRBD1 TRBV7-3 CASSQTGGAMSPLHF
. TRBV9 CASSRGFDYEQYF
TRBD1 TRBV19 CASVDRAGGNTEAFF
TRBD1 TRBV14 CASSPRTRGREETQYF
. TRBV27 CASRQGSSYEQYF
. TRBV6-1 CASSRGGEGYTF
TRBD2 TRBV6-5 CASRNPGGETQYF
. TRBV19 CASSLDSLWPYEQYF
. TRBV13 CASSIVDGQNTEAFF
. TRBV4-1 CASSQGRAFSGNTIYF
. TRBV6-1 CASSPGISTDTQYF
TRBD1 TRBV2 CASSATGVSNTGELFF
. TRBV18 CASSPRAAYTEAFF
. TRBV7-9 CASTFPTGNTEAFF
. TRBV5-6 CASSWGRFLGEQYF
TRBD1 TRBV27 CASSFTARTGQKQYF
TRBD2 TRBV6-6 CASSYPGRGYEQYF
. TRBV5-1 CASRIQGKANYGYTF
. TRBV5-1 CASSLEQNNSPLHF
TRBD2 TRBV5-1 CASSLLAGGPQETQYF
. TRBV2 CASNKRTGSNTEAFF
. TRBV5-1 CASSPGVLDSYEQYF
TRBD1 TRBV6-1 CASRWTGDTEAFF
. TRBV2 CASSELVSTDTQYF
. TRBV7-9 CSSSSAQGKLFF
TRBD1 TRBV28 CASSLYTGTGGIQDTQYF
. TRBV4-1 CASSQDSGTEAFF
TRBD2 TRBV7-2 CASGFSGGDYNEQFF
. TRBV5-1 CASSRLEGPYEQYF
TRBD1 TRBV19 CASSHRGRNTQYF
TRBD1 TRBV30 CAWRTGGSYGYTF
TRBD2 TRBV12-5 CASGLPPGLAGSNTGELFF
. TRBV27 CASSLSSRGNTEAFF
. TRBV7-3 CASSHRDSEAFF
TRBD1 TRBV14 CASSPLTGQGGYNSPLHF
. TRBV4-3 CASSQVGGDYNEQFF
TRBD1 TRBV25-1 CASSEFSGQDRPLHF
. TRBV15 CATSQGANTEAFF
TRBD2 TRBV29-1 CSVVASGGLNYNEQFF
TRBD1 TRBV5-1 CASSYGTGGYEQYF